The rows below give T cell receptor beta chains drawn from one sample of a study of shared clonotypes between healthy human individuals. This table comes from immunoSEQ multiplex PCR, and its TCRdb copy is limited to in-frame clones, with some not included. The sample gives about 680,000 clones, about 92% of which show up once; approximately 22% is in the top ten. Sample: naive CD8+ T cells sorted from blood. Receptor source: a man younger than 45 in good health. The CDR3 runs from the conserved cysteine through the conserved F or W. D genes are given only for firm matches. The size entry is marked missing in some rows and otherwise reads once, few, many or a size class.

d_call j_call v_call clone_size cdr3_nt cdr3_aa
- TRBJ2-5 TRBV15 - TGTGCCACCAGCAGACCTCCGGGGGAGACCCAGTACTTC CATSRPPGETQYF
- TRBJ1-2 TRBV5-1 - TGCGCCAGCAGCTCCGACACCGATGGCTACACCTTC CASSSDTDGYTF
TRBD1 TRBJ1-1 TRBV7-3 - TGTGCCACTAAGGGGGACAGGGGGCGTGACACTGAAGCTTTCTTT CATKGDRGRDTEAFF
- TRBJ1-3 TRBV11-2 - TGTGCCAGCAGCTTCGTAGGACAGCTTGGAAACACCATATATTTT CASSFVGQLGNTIYF
- TRBJ1-1 TRBV27 - TGTGCCAGCAGTCCCTCGGTTGGTGAATTTAACACTGAAGCTTTCTTT CASSPSVGEFNTEAFF
- TRBJ2-1 TRBV20-1 - TGCAGTGCCGAGCCGAACAATGAGCAGTTCTTC CSAEPNNEQFF
TRBD1 TRBJ2-7 TRBV5-1 - TGCGCCAGCAGCCAACCGGGACAGGGGTACGAGCAGTACTTC CASSQPGQGYEQYF
TRBD1 TRBJ2-7 TRBV9 - TGTGCCAGCAGCCCGGGACAGGGGCTCCTCGAGCAGTACTTC CASSPGQGLLEQYF
- TRBJ2-1 TRBV7-3 few TGTGCCAGCAGCTTGATTGGTGGAGGGAATGAGCAGTTCTTC CASSLIGGGNEQFF
- TRBJ2-7 TRBV7-2 - TGTGCCAGCAGCTCTTTCATAGGGTACGAGCAGTACTTC CASSSFIGYEQYF
TRBD2 TRBJ2-3 TRBV28 - TGTGCCAGCAGTTTATTCCGGACTAGCGGGAACGGGGGCACAGATACGCAGTATTTT CASSLFRTSGNGGTDTQYF
- TRBJ2-7 TRBV11-2 - TGTGCCAGCAGCTTAGAGGTTACGTACGAGCAGTACTTC CASSLEVTYEQYF
TRBD1 TRBJ2-7 TRBV27 - TGTGCCAGCAGTCTAATCACCGGGACAGGCTCCTACGAGCAGTACTTC CASSLITGTGSYEQYF
TRBD2 TRBJ2-1 TRBV27 - TGTGCCAGCACTTTAGCGGGACCCCACAATGAGCAGTTCTTC CASTLAGPHNEQFF
TRBD1 TRBJ2-7 TRBV5-1 - TGCGCCAGCAGCCAGCCGGGACAGGGGTCCTATGAGCAGTACTTC CASSQPGQGSYEQYF
TRBD2 TRBJ2-5 TRBV7-6 - TGTGCCAGCAGCTTAGAGGTGGGACTACTTCAAGAGACCCAGTACTTC CASSLEVGLLQETQYF
TRBD2 TRBJ2-3 TRBV7-9 - TGTGCCAGCAGCAGTCTAGCGGATGCTAGCACAGATACGCAGTATTTT CASSSLADASTDTQYF
TRBD1 TRBJ2-2 TRBV28 - TGTGCCAGCAGTCAACAGGGGGCCGGGGAGCTGTTTTTT CASSQQGAGELFF
- TRBJ1-1 TRBV4-1 - TGCGCCAGCATTTCGGGGGGGAACACTGAAGCTTTCTTT CASISGGNTEAFF